This T cell receptor beta chain was retrieved from a study of CD8 T cells in ankylosing spondylitis. TCRdb itself ran the 5' RACE reads through MiXCR, one entry per CDR3 protein. The sample shows roughly 470,000 distinct CDR3 sequences, roughly a quarter of them seen only once. General observations from the study: What appeared characteristic of ankylosing spondylitis blood was a TCR beta motif of eight highly homologous variants.

The CDR3 is made up of 13 amino acids. Germline V CDR1 and CDR2: MGHRA, YSYEKL. V dropped 0 bases and J dropped 4 bases, with 6 bases sitting between them. In this sample, this clonotype turned up a few times. As yet, its antigen is unknown. The chain combines TRBV4-1 with TRBJ1-1; D unclear. This clonotype was sampled from a male donor with ankylosing spondylitis. Sequencing used blood, either unsorted or a sorted T cell fraction (not recorded which). CDR3 coding DNA: TGCGCCAGCAGCCAAGACCCCGGCACTGAAGCTTTCTTT. Protein: CASSQDPGTEAFF.